This T cell receptor beta chain was sequenced during a study of cytomegalovirus exposure and HLA in healthy donors. Study-wide findings and caveats: Clonal expansion, a later analysis showed, was greater in HLA-associated TCR beta chains than in equally common others. Among the CMV-associated chains, a few were confirmed in vitro as specific for CMV antigens. Earlier results showed most TCR beta V segments being productive about 90% or about 30% of the time.

The PCR used 60 Vbeta and 13 Jbeta primers. Assay: immunoSEQ multiplex PCR; the TCRdb copy retains only in-frame clones and omits some. The sample yields fewer than 200,000 clones, around 74% seen once. V gave up 4 bases and J gave up 5 bases; unmatched junction bases: 10. Germline assignment: CDR1 MGHRA and CDR2 YSYEKL. The length of the CDR3 is 16 residues. On this clone: What it binds is not known.

Sequencing used PBMCs. The rearrangement joins TRBV4-1 to TRBJ1-4; 7 bases match TRBD1. The clonotype was recovered from a female donor in good health and CMV-seronegative. As DNA, the CDR3 is TGCGCCAGCAGCCTTGGACCCGGGACAGTCAATGAAAAACTGTTTTTT. This codes for CASSLGPGTVNEKLFF.